Listed below are T cell receptor beta chains from one sample, sequenced in a study of early T cells in non-severe SARS-CoV-2 infection. TCRdb itself ran the 5' RACE reads through MiXCR, one entry per CDR3 protein. The top ten hold around a sixth of the sample, which has 65,000 to 95,000 distinct CDR3 sequences, around 12% seen once. The specimen comprised whole blood, sampled at baseline. Receptors were obtained from an adult who was a healthcare worker with PCR-confirmed SARS-CoV-2 infection or an uninfected control (not recorded which). The donor label of this sample is uncertain. Each CDR3 is given with its conserved first and last residue. The order of the fields is clone size, J gene, D gene, V gene, CDR3 protein, CDR3 DNA. The D gene is left open where the match is weak. Only part of the rows carry a size: once, few, many, or a class if the clone is expanded.

>few|TRBJ2-2|NA|TRBV4-3
CASSHDGTLGGELFF
TGCGCCAGCAGCCATGACGGGACCCTCGGCGGGGAGCTGTTTTTT
>NA|TRBJ1-1|NA|TRBV6-4
CASSVEGDTEAFF
TGTGCCAGCAGTGTGGAGGGAGACACTGAAGCTTTCTTT
>few|TRBJ2-3|TRBD1|TRBV27
CASSWDRDVDTQYF
TGTGCCAGCAGTTGGGACAGGGATGTAGATACGCAGTATTTT
>many|TRBJ2-3|NA|TRBV7-3
CASSFRGTPQYF
TGTGCCAGCAGCTTCAGAGGGACTCCGCAGTATTTT
>few|TRBJ1-6|NA|TRBV7-2
CASSLDSAYNSPLHF
TGTGCCAGCAGCTTAGACAGTGCCTATAATTCACCCCTCCACTTT
>few|TRBJ2-7|NA|TRBV7-8
CAVGRGRTYEQYF
TGTGCTGTGGGCCGGGGCAGAACCTACGAGCAGTACTTC
>many|TRBJ2-1|NA|TRBV7-9
CASTPATSQNEQFF
TGTGCCAGCACGCCGGCGACTAGTCAAAATGAGCAGTTCTTC
>NA|TRBJ2-3|NA|TRBV15
CATSRVGKTTDTQYF
TGTGCCACCAGCAGAGTAGGCAAGACCACAGATACGCAGTATTTT
>few|TRBJ2-5|NA|TRBV12-3/TRBV12-4
CASSSPAGRGRETQYF
TGTGCCAGCAGTTCCCCTGCGGGGCGAGGACGGGAGACCCAGTACTTC
>NA|TRBJ1-4|NA|TRBV19
CASSILPTSDSVFPFEEKLFF
TGTGCCAGTAGTATTCTCCCCACCTCAGACAGCGTCTTTCCTTTTGAAGAAAAACTGTTTTTT
>NA|TRBJ2-7|NA|TRBV6-1
CASRGTGTSSYEQYF
TGTGCCAGCAGGGGGACGGGTACGTCATCCTACGAGCAGTACTTC
>many|TRBJ2-1|NA|TRBV29-1
CSVGPGEFF
TGCAGCGTCGGACCGGGAGAGTTCTTC
>many|TRBJ1-2|NA|TRBV12-3/TRBV12-4
CASSLGRFYGYTF
TGTGCCAGCAGTTTAGGACGGTTCTATGGCTACACCTTC
>few|TRBJ2-7|TRBD1|TRBV29-1
CSVEWVGQGTWEQYF
TGCAGCGTTGAATGGGTGGGACAGGGGACTTGGGAGCAGTACTTC
>few|TRBJ2-2|TRBD2|TRBV27
CASSLRLAGGTGELFF
TGTGCCAGCAGTTTACGGCTAGCGGGAGGTACCGGGGAGCTGTTTTTT
>NA|TRBJ1-1|NA|TRBV18
CASPPPGRWGTEAFF
TGTGCCAGCCCACCCCCGGGTAGGTGGGGAACTGAAGCTTTCTTT
>NA|TRBJ2-7|NA|TRBV20-1
CSALKPGLLQYF
TGCAGTGCTTTAAAACCGGGGCTCCTGCAGTACTTC
>many|TRBJ1-6|NA|TRBV5-5
CASSLGPRSENSPLHF
TGTGCCAGCAGCCTCGGACCCCGGTCGGAGAATTCACCCCTCCACTTT
>NA|TRBJ2-3|NA|TRBV7-6
CASSPPGVDTQYF
TGTGCCAGCAGCCCTCCCGGGGTAGATACGCAGTATTTT
>few|TRBJ1-6|NA|TRBV9
CASSVKDSTSSYNSPLHF
TGTGCCAGCAGCGTAAAGGACTCTACGAGCTCCTATAATTCACCCCTCCACTTT
>NA|TRBJ2-3|TRBD1|TRBV12-3/TRBV12-4
CASRPGAYRGADTQYF
TGTGCCAGCAGGCCAGGAGCTTACAGGGGGGCAGATACGCAGTATTTT
>few|TRBJ2-7|NA|TRBV29-1
CSVESQFYEQYF
TGCAGCGTTGAAAGCCAGTTTTACGAGCAGTACTTC
>many|TRBJ1-5|TRBD1|TRBV7-2
CASSFPGTAQHF
TGTGCCAGCAGCTTTCCTGGGACAGCCCAGCATTTT
>few|TRBJ1-5|NA|TRBV7-6
CASSLEQGNQPQHF
TGTGCCAGCAGCTTAGAGCAGGGAAATCAGCCCCAGCATTTT
>NA|TRBJ2-6|NA|TRBV11-2
CASSPRPTF
TGTGCCAGCAGCCCGAGGCCTACTTTC
>once|TRBJ2-6|TRBD2|TRBV11-2
CASSRSLRGTGANVLTF
TGTGCCAGCAGCCGCAGCTTGCGGGGGACTGGGGCCAACGTCCTGACCTTC
>NA|TRBJ1-1|NA|TRBV12-3/TRBV12-4
CASSLRTENTEAFF
TGTGCCAGCAGTTTGAGGACAGAGAACACTGAAGCTTTCTTT
>few|TRBJ2-1|NA|TRBV7-2
CASSSPNSYNEQFF
TGTGCCAGCAGCTCCCCTAACTCCTACAATGAGCAGTTCTTC
>many|TRBJ2-1|NA|TRBV6-1
CASSASRAQKGNEQFF
TGTGCCAGCAGTGCAAGCCGGGCCCAAAAAGGAAATGAGCAGTTCTTC
>few|TRBJ1-6|NA|TRBV21-1
CASSNQGPTRNSPLHF
TGTGCCAGCAGCAATCAGGGCCCCACTCGGAATTCACCCCTCCACTTT
>few|TRBJ2-3|NA|TRBV29-1
CSVEVGKNTQYF
TGCAGCGTTGAAGTCGGGAAGAATACGCAGTATTTT
>NA|TRBJ2-7|NA|TRBV20-1
CSARGPFNEQYF
TGCAGTGCTAGAGGCCCCTTTAACGAACAGTACTTC
>many|TRBJ2-2|NA|TRBV7-7
CASSLAVNTGELFF
TGTGCCAGCAGCTTAGCGGTGAACACCGGGGAGCTGTTTTTT
>few|TRBJ1-1|NA|TRBV21-1
CASSKGAPGTEAFF
TGTGCCAGCAGCAAAGGGGCCCCGGGGACTGAAGCTTTCTTT
>NA|TRBJ1-1|NA|TRBV18
CASTRIQGSGTEAFF
TGTGCCAGCACCCGAATCCAGGGATCGGGCACTGAAGCTTTCTTT
>many|TRBJ2-1|TRBD2|TRBV5-1
CASTGLAGANEQFF
TGCGCCAGCACAGGACTAGCGGGAGCTAATGAGCAGTTCTTC
>many|TRBJ2-3|NA|TRBV7-2
CASSLGVADTQYF
TGTGCCAGCAGCTTGGGCGTAGCAGATACGCAGTATTTT
>NA|TRBJ1-6|TRBD1|TRBV10-3
CATSRTGVNSPLHF
TGTGCCACATCTCGGACAGGGGTTAATTCACCCCTCCACTTT
>many|TRBJ2-7|NA|TRBV29-1
CSVEDEGTYEQYF
TGCAGCGTCGAGGATGAGGGGACCTACGAGCAGTACTTC
>few|TRBJ1-6|NA|TRBV6-1
CASSEASGYNSPLHF
TGTGCCAGCAGTGAAGCTTCGGGATATAATTCACCCCTCCACTTT
>NA|TRBJ2-7|NA|TRBV27
CASSLSSTYEQYF
TGTGCCAGCAGTTTATCAAGCACCTACGAGCAGTACTTC
>NA|TRBJ2-1|NA|TRBV7-9
CASSLVREQFF
TGTGCCAGCAGCTTAGTAAGGGAGCAGTTCTTC
>many|TRBJ2-7|NA|TRBV11-2
CASSLGTGGPSSYEQYF
TGTGCCAGCAGCTTAGGGACGGGGGGCCCTAGCTCCTACGAGCAGTACTTC
>few|TRBJ1-5|TRBD1|TRBV6-5
CASSRTSQYGTGRLHQPQHF
TGTGCCAGCAGCCGAACCTCACAATACGGGACAGGGAGATTGCATCAGCCCCAGCATTTT
>many|TRBJ1-2|NA|TRBV6-5
CASSLNRRGGSYGYTF
TGTGCCAGCAGTCTAAACCGCAGGGGTGGAAGCTATGGCTACACCTTC
>NA|TRBJ2-5|NA|TRBV13
CASSSRGYQETQYF
TGTGCCAGCAGCTCCCGAGGGTACCAAGAGACCCAGTACTTC
>NA|TRBJ2-1|TRBD1|TRBV12-3/TRBV12-4
CASTKTGTGFLFEDEQFF
TGTGCTAGCACCAAAACCGGGACAGGGTTTTTGTTTGAAGATGAGCAGTTCTTC
>few|TRBJ2-5|TRBD2|TRBV20-1
CSARDRIAGGTETQYF
TGCAGTGCTAGAGATCGAATAGCGGGGGGGACAGAGACCCAGTACTTC